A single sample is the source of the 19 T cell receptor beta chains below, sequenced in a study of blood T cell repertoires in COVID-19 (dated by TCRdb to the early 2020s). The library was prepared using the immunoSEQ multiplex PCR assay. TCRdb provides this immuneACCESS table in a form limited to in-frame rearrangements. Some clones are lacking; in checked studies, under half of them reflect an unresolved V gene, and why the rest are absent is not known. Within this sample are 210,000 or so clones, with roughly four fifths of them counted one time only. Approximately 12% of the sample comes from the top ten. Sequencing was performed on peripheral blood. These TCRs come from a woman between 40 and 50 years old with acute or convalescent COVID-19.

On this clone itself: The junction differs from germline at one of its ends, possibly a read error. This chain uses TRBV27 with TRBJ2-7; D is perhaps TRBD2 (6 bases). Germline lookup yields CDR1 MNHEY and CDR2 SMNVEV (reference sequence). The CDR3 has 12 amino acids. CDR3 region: CASSLFSGELNF. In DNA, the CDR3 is TGTGCCAGCAGTTTATTTTCGGGGGAACTTAACTTC.

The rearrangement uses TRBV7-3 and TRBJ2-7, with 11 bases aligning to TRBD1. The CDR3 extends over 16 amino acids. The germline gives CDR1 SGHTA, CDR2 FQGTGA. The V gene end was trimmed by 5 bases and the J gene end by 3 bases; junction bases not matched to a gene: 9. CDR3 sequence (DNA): TGTGCCAGCAGCCCTGGACAGGGGGCGGGTGGCTACGAGCAGTACTTC. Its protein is CASSPGQGAGGYEQYF. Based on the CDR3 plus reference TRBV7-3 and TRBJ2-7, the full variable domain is GAGVSQTPSNKVTEKGKYVELRCDPISGHTALYWYRQSLGQGPEFLIYFQGTGAADDSGLPNDRFFAVRPEGSVSTLKIQRTERGDSAVYLCASSPGQGAGGYEQYFGPGTRLTVT.

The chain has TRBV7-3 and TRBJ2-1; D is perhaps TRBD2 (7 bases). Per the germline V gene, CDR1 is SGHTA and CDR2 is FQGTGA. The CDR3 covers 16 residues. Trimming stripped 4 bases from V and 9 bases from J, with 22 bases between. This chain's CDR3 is CASSSLARGALSEQFF. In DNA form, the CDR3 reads TGTGCCAGCAGCTCCCTGGCCCGGGGGGCCCTCAGTGAGCAGTTCTTC. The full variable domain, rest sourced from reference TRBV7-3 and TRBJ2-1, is GAGVSQTPSNKVTEKGKYVELRCDPISGHTALYWYRQSLGQGPEFLIYFQGTGAADDSGLPNDRFFAVRPEGSVSTLKIQRTERGDSAVYLCASSSLARGALSEQFFGPGTRLTVL.

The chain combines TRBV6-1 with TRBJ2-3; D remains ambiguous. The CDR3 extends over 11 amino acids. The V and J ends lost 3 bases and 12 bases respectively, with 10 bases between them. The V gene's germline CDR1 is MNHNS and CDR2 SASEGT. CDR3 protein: CASSEESIQYF. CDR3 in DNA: TGTGCCAGCAGTGAGGAGTCTATCCAGTATTTT.

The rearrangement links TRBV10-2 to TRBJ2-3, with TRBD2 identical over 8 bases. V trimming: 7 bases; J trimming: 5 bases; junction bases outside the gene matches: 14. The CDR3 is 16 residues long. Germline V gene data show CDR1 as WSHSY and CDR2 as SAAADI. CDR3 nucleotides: TGCGCCAGCACCCAGCTAGCGGGTTACCGGGTAGATACGCAGTATTTT. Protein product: CASTQLAGYRVDTQYF.

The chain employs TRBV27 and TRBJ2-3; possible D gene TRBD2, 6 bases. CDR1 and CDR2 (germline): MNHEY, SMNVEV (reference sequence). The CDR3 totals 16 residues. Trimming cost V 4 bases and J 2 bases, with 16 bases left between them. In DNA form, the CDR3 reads TGTGCCAGCAGTTCCCTCGCGGGGAAGGACACAGATACGCAGTATTTT. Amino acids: CASSSLAGKDTDTQYF.

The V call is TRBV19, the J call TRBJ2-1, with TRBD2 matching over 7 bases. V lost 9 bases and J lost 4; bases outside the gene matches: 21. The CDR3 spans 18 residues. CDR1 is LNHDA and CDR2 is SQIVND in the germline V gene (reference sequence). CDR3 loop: CAREKPRILAAGYNEQFF. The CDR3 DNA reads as TGTGCCAGAGAAAAACCCCGCATTCTAGCGGCGGGATACAATGAGCAGTTCTTC.

The CDR3, as DNA: TGTGCCAGCAGTTTTAAGGGGGGGGGTGAAAAACTGTTTTTT. Translated: CASSFKGGGEKLFF. The V call is TRBV28, the J call TRBJ1-4; D is perhaps TRBD1 (6 bases). The germline V and J ends were trimmed by 3 bases and 7 bases, with 12 bases remaining between them. The CDR3 is 14 amino acids. Germline V CDR1 and CDR2: MDHEN, SYDVKM.

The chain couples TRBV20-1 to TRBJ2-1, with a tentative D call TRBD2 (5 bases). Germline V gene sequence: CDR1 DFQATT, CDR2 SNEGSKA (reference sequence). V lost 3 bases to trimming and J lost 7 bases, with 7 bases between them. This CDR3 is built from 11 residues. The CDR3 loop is CSASGLNEQFF. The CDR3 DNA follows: TGCAGTGCTAGCGGACTGAATGAGCAGTTCTTC.

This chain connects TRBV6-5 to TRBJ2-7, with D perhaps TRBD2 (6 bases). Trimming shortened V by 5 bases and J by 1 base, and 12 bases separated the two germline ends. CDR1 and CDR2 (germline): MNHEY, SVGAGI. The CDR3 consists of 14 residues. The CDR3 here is CASSPRAGSYEQYF. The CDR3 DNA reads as TGTGCCAGCAGTCCCCGGGCGGGGTCCTACGAGCAGTACTTC.

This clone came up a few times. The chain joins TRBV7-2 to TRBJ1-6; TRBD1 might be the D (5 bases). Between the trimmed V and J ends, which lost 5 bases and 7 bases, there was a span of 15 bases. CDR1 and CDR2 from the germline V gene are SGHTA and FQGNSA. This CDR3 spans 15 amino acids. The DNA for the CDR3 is TGTGCCAGCAGCCCGCGCAGGGCGTGGAATTCACCCCTCCACTTT. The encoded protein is CASSPRRAWNSPLHF.

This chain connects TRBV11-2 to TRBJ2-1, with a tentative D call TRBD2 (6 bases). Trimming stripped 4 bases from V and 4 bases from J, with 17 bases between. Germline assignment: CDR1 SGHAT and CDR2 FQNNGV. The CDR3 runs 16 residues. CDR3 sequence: CASSSRDSLFYNEQFF. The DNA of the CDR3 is TGTGCCAGCAGCTCCCGGGACTCCCTTTTTTACAATGAGCAGTTCTTC.

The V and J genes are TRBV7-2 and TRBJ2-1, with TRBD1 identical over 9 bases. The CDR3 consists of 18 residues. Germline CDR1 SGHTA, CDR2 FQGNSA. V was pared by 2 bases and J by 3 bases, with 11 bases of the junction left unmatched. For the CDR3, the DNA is TGTGCCAGCAGCTTAAGGGGACAGGGTATGGACGTCTACAATGAGCAGTTCTTC. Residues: CASSLRGQGMDVYNEQFF.

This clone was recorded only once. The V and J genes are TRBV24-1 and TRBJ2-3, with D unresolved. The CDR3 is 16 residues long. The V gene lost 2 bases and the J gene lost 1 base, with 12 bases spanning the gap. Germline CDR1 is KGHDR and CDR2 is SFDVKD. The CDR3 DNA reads TGTGCCACCAGTGATTCTAGGTCTTTCGGCACAGATACGCAGTATTTT. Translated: CATSDSRSFGTDTQYF.

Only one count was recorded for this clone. Here the CDR3 DNA reads TGTGCCAGCAGCCAAGTTATCTACGAGCAGTACTTC. It codes for CASSQVIYEQYF. The J gene is TRBJ2-7, the V gene TRBV14; D unclear. The CDR3 runs to 12 residues. V lost 1 base to trimming and J lost 3 bases, with 4 bases between them. In germline, CDR1 is SGHDN, CDR2 FVKESK.

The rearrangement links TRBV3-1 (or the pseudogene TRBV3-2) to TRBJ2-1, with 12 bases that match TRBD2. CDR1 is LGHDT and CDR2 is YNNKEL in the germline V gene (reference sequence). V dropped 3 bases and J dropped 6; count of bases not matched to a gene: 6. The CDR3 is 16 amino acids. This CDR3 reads CASSQGSGLAGNEQFF. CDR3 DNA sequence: TGTGCCAGCAGCCAGGGATCGGGACTAGCGGGCAATGAGCAGTTCTTC.

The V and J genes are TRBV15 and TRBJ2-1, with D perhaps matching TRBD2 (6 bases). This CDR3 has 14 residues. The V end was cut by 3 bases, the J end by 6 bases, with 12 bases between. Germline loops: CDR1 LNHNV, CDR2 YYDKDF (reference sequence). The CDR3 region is CATSSRERGNEQFF. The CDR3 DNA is TGTGCCACCAGCAGCCGGGAGCGCGGCAATGAGCAGTTCTTC.

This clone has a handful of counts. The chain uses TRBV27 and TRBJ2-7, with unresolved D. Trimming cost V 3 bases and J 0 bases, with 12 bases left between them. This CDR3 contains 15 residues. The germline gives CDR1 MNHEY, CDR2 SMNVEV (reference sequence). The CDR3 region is CASSLGGPRSYEQYF. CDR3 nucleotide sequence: TGTGCCAGCAGTTTGGGTGGGCCTCGCTCCTACGAGCAGTACTTC.

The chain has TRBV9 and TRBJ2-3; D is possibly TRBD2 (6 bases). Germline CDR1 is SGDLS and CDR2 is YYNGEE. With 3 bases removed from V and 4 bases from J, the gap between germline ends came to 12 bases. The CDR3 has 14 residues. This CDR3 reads CASSDPSDSDTQYF. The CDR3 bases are TGTGCCAGCAGCGACCCTAGCGACTCAGATACGCAGTATTTT.